This TCR beta chain was found in a study of shared clonotypes between healthy human individuals (dated by TCRdb to 2018 to 2020). Study-level background: The cohort included a few men and a couple of women between 18 and 49 years of age. For each donor, CD4 naive and CD4 memory were each given three plates, CD8 naive was given two plates, and CD8 memory was given one plate. The study deeply sequenced blood TCR repertoires of several healthy adults to estimate repertoire size and the extent of clonotype sharing between individuals. To increase sequencing depth and limit assay-specific biases, different laboratories used diverse techniques to prepare libraries and sequence TCR repertoires. Between about 0.9 and 9 billion PBMCs per donor were obtained by leukapheresis.

The germline V gene gives CDR1 as MDHEN and CDR2 as SYDVKM. V is cut back by 9 bases and J by 3 bases, with 9 bases in the junction unmatched. From its cysteine to its phenylalanine, the CDR3 spans 15 amino acids. Left in the record is the CDR3 DNA by itself, 45 bases read in frame from the first base. Remarks on this clone: The specificity of this receptor is unknown. Base qualities were left out, and no much larger clone turns up one base away.

The research as a whole found: Sharing across a few donors was observed for around 5% of naive CD4, 3% to 4% of naive CD8, roughly 2.4% of memory CD4, and 0.4% of memory CD8 clonotypes. Clonotypes shared by all four sorted-subset donors showed higher generation probabilities than non-shared clonotypes. Because the study included only a small number of donors, the genetic and exposure-history diversity represented was limited. Even with the large sequencing depth, rarefaction of the sorted-subset datasets indicated that sequencing was incomplete. Sampling was limited to blood, and TCR repertoires in tissue likely differ from TCR repertoires in blood. Naive subsets generally had larger estimated clonotype richness than memory subsets. Based on pairwise subsampling, the degree of clonotype sharing among donors was expected to be affected by sequencing depth.

Using the deep immunoSEQ assay, multiplex PCR amplified TCR CDR3 regions from genomic DNA. Extracted genomic DNA from each cell subset was spread evenly across all wells of several immunoSEQ 96-well plates, with each plate serving as a replicate. For sorted subsets, each replicate PCR was loaded with 200 ng genomic DNA, equivalent to 30,000 to 35,000 T cell genomes. The purified libraries were quantified using a Qubit 3.0 fluorometer, sized with a Bioanalyzer 2100, and then quantified again using the KAPA Library Quantification kit. A separate single-read 150-cycle Illumina NextSeq 550 flow cell was used to sequence each immunoSEQ 96-well plate. As for the authors' bioinformatics: Because the immunoSEQ output held only junctional sequences and lacked quality scores, the filtering could not match the filtering applied to full-length reads. Sequences were annotated with PyIR, a Python wrapper for IgBLAST v1.9, and V/J genes and CDR3 were assigned using IMGT germline references. Reads were removed for weak V/J assignments (E-value above 1e-6), missing CDR3, stop codons, out-of-frame junctions, or ambiguous translated residues. V3J clonotypes were defined by identical inferred V gene, J gene, and CDR3 amino acid sequence. Percentage overlap between repertoires was computed as shared unique clonotypes divided by the size of the smaller repertoire. RTK rarefaction, the Chao1 estimator, and Recon v2.1 estimates of unobserved clonotypes were used to assess repertoire richness. OLGA was used to compute generation probabilities for all TCRbeta clonotypes that the gDNA method yielded from a few donors. TCRdb stores this immuneACCESS table with in-frame sequences only. Part of the clones is absent; in the studies checked, under half of the shortfall reflects unresolved V genes, and no reason is known for the rest. V and J calls and clone size follow that table, whereas D and trimming were derived from the DNA. For this sample the table gives about 2 million clones, of which about 95% were detected only once. Roughly 0.13% of the sample is held by the ten biggest clonotypes.

Donors were healthy HIV-negative adults with no recently reported acute infections or vaccinations. Every donor was a Caucasian adult residing in Nashville, Tennessee, USA. CD4+ T cells were enriched through magnetic negative selection, after which naive cells were positively selected on CD45RA and the remaining negative fraction served as the memory subset. Blood was obtained by leukapheresis, after which PBMCs were separated by Ficoll-Histopaque density gradient centrifugation and cryopreserved in liquid nitrogen vapor phase. Analytical flow cytometry was used to check the purity and quantity of every magnetically sorted T cell population. Genomic DNA was isolated from each sorted fraction and quantified by UV absorbance on a Nanodrop 2000c.

The rearranged chain carries TRBV28 and TRBJ2-5; TRBD1 matches 11 bases in the middle. This clonotype originated in a man younger than 35 in good health. The sample comprised naive CD4+ T cells sorted from blood. Read against the paper, the sample's cell subset or site label means: CD45RA+ positively selected. The CDR3 reads CASNLPGQGEETQYF. At the DNA level, the sequence is TGTGCCAGTAACCTACCGGGACAGGGGGAAGAGACCCAGTACTTC.